This TCR beta chain was recorded in a study of beta chain features in type 1 diabetes (dated by TCRdb to the late 2010s). For context, the study as a whole: No differences in mean age, gender distribution, total cell number or subset yield were found between patients and healthy donors. In the study, recently diagnosed type 1 diabetes patients and matched healthy donors were compared on the TCRB repertoires of their sorted circulating CD4+ T cell subsets. Regulatory and stem cell-like memory subsets were obtained from only 8 patients and roughly eight healthy donors, while naive and central memory subsets were obtained from all 30 or so donors. A total of over 90,000,000 sorted cells were examined across all samples, and a strong correlation was observed between cell number per subset and RNA yield.

The CDR3 contains 13 residues, cysteine and phenylalanine counted. Only the CDR3 region is kept as DNA, spanning 39 bases read in frame from base 1. V was cut back by 1 base and J by 8 bases, leaving a gap of 12 bases between them. Taken from the germline V gene (reference sequence), the CDR1 and CDR2 loops are SGHKS and YYEKEE. Here is what the overall study found, with its caveats: Naive, central memory and regulatory TCRB repertoires appeared to be more alike among patients than among healthy donors. PCR might favor shorter templates, but patient and control samples were amplified and corrected together, so any skew would affect both groups equally. Patients with type 1 diabetes made fewer insertions and deleted more nucleotides at VDJ recombination sites, implying thymic rearrangement abnormalities. Because cDNA was sequenced instead of genomic DNA, activated cells with high expression could be over-represented, although the groups did not differ in activation or CD3 levels. A moderate but significant shortening of TCRB CDR3 length was observed in type 1 diabetes patients in all four CD4+ subsets. Because small numbers of individuals were included in the HLA sub-analyses, any influence of HLA type on TCRB rearrangement was left unresolved.

The sample holds a few counts of this clone. The antigen it recognizes is unknown. It has no much larger one-base neighbor in the sample; base qualities were not kept. A single peripheral blood draw of around 0.11 L on average was collected from each donor into heparinised tubes. A BD FACSAria II and a panel including CD45RO, CCR7, CD25, CD127, CD95 and CD27 were used to sort naive, central memory, regulatory and stem cell-like memory CD4+ T cells. All sorted populations exceeded 95% purity. PBMCs were isolated immediately by Lymphoprep density gradient centrifugation and stained directly without culture. So that batch effects would be minimized, each experiment stained and sorted samples in pairs, pairing one healthy donor with one patient. The High Capacity cDNA Reverse Transcription Kit was used to reverse transcribe all of the isolated RNA, meaning that expressed TCRB transcripts were what got sequenced. Naive, central memory and regulatory T cell samples underwent deep immunoSEQ sequencing, averaging roughly 3.3 million total reads per sample. Sorted cells were lysed in RLT buffer, and RNA was extracted using DNase-treated RNeasy Micro or Mini kits according to cell number. Each cell subset was processed on its own to prevent cross-contamination, while patient and healthy donor samples were processed together. The immunoSEQ multiplex PCR was used to amplify TCRB sequences from cDNA, yielding 87-bp fragments that span the CDR3 region. The amplicons were sequenced using the Illumina HiSeq platform. As for how the authors treated the data: PCR bias was corrected computationally using synthetic template baselines, and reads within Hamming distance 2 were collapsed, with unmergeable singletons discarded. Reads were aligned against IMGT to assign V, D and J genes, CDR3 length and insertions or deletions at six rearrangement sites. Clonotype counts were normalized to sorted cell number within each subset before computing true diversity and Gini coefficients with the tcR R package. Repertoire sharing was quantified using the overlap coefficient calculated on TCRB nucleotide sequences. This is the immuneACCESS table as TCRdb keeps it, with only in-frame sequences that have V and J called. A part of the clones is gone; compared with another copy, unresolved V genes explain less than half, and the rest is unexplained. D and trimming were read from the DNA, whereas the V and J calls and clone size are those reported in that table. For this sample there are about 240,000 clones; 25% to 30% appear just once. The leading ten clones occupy approximately 4% of the sample.

The receptor chain draws on TRBV5-5 and TRBJ1-1; a tentative D match to TRBD1 spans 6 bases. Sequencing used central memory CD4+ T cells from blood. The origin of this receptor is a young man in good health. The CDR3 region has the sequence CASSLTGHAEAFF. The nucleotide sequence is given as TGTGCCAGCAGCTTGACAGGGCATGCAGAAGCTTTCTTT. Full variable domain (CDR3 extended with the reference TRBV5-5 and TRBJ1-1 proteins): DAGVTQSPTHLIKTRGQQVTLRCSPISGHKSVSWYQQVLGQGPQFIFQYYEKEERGRGNFPDRFSARQFPNYSSELNVNALLLGDSALYLCASSLTGHAEAFFGQGTRLTVV.